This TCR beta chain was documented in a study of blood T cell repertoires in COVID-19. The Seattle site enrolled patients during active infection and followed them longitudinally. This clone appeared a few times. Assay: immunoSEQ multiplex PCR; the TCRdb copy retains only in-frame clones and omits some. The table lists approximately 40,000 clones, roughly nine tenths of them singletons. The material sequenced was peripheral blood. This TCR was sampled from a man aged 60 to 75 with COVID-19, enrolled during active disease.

CDR3: CASSQDPGFRGNEQFF. The CDR3 coding sequence is TGTGCCAGCAGCCAAGATCCGGGCTTCAGGGGCAATGAGCAGTTCTTC. This rearrangement joins TRBV14 to TRBJ2-1, with D perhaps TRBD1 (6 bases). Germline values: CDR1 SGHDN, CDR2 FVKESK. Between the trimmed V and J ends, which lost 0 bases and 6 bases, there was a span of 15 bases. The length of the CDR3 is 16 residues. The full variable domain, rest sourced from reference TRBV14 and TRBJ2-1, is EAGVTQFPSHSVIEKGQTVTLRCDPISGHDNLYWYRRVMGKEIKFLLHFVKESKQDESGMPNNRFLAERTGGTYSTLKVQPAELEDSGVYFCASSQDPGFRGNEQFFGPGTRLTVL.